The 28 T cell receptor beta chains below all came from one sample that was sequenced in a study of cytomegalovirus exposure and HLA in healthy donors. 60 Vbeta and 13 Jbeta primers were used in PCR. The data were produced by immunoSEQ multiplex PCR, yet TCRdb's version contains in-frame clones alone and is incomplete. Found here are under 150,000 clones, around 83% of them singletons; the top ten hold 0.95% to 1.5%. Sequencing input: PBMCs. These receptors were collected from a girl aged 2-10 years in good health and CMV-seronegative.

The chain couples TRBV6-4 to TRBJ2-1, with TRBD2 matching over 9 bases. Looked up from germline, CDR1 is MRHNA and CDR2 is SNTAGT. V was pared by 3 bases and J by 7 bases, with 10 bases of the junction left unmatched. CDR3 size: 16 residues. The CDR3 loop reads CASSDSSSGEWNEQFF. The CDR3 DNA follows: TGTGCCAGCAGTGATTCCTCTAGCGGGGAGTGGAATGAGCAGTTCTTC.

This chain joins TRBV11-3 and TRBJ2-2, with 7 bases identical to TRBD1. The germline V gene encodes CDR1 SGHNT and CDR2 YENEEA. V was clipped by 4 bases and J by 6 bases; unmatched bases: 5. The CDR3 consists of 14 residues. CDR3 in amino acids: CASSSADRAGELFF. CDR3 bases: TGTGCCAGCAGCTCCGCCGACAGGGCCGGGGAGCTGTTTTTT.

The chain uses TRBV4-2 and TRBJ2-7; 9 positions agree with TRBD2. The CDR3 is 17 residues long. Unmatched junction bases numbered 12, after V lost 2 bases and J lost 4 bases. Per germline, CDR1 LGHNA and CDR2 YNFKEQ. This chain's CDR3 is CASSQNRYSSGEYEQYF. The CDR3, as DNA: TGTGCCAGCAGCCAAAATCGGTACTCTAGCGGGGAATACGAGCAGTACTTC.

The rearrangement uses TRBV5-1 and TRBJ2-7; TRBD1 matches 9 bases. V trimming: 0 bases; J trimming: 5 bases; junction bases outside the gene matches: 3. Germline CDR1 reads SGHRS; CDR2 reads YFSETQ. The CDR3 is made up of 14 amino acids. The CDR3 reads CASSLGTGDHEQYF. CDR3 nucleotides: TGCGCCAGCAGCTTGGGGACAGGGGACCACGAGCAGTACTTC.

The chain links TRBV19 to TRBJ1-1; D uncertain. The V end lost 4 bases, the J end lost 3 bases, and 6 bases lay between the germline ends. The CDR3 loop spans 12 amino acids. The germline V gene has CDR1 LNHDA and CDR2 SQIVND (reference sequence). The DNA of the CDR3 is TGTGCCAGTAGTAGTGGCCACACTGAAGCTTTCTTT. Its protein product is CASSSGHTEAFF.

The chain recombines TRBV5-4 with TRBJ1-1; 7 positions match TRBD1. Trimming took 2 bases from V and 3 from J; bases not matched to a gene: 1. The germline CDR1 and CDR2 sequences are SGHNT and YYREEE (reference sequence). This CDR3 contains 13 residues. In DNA, the CDR3 is TGTGCCAGCAGCTTCGGGACAGACACTGAAGCTTTCTTT. It yields the protein CASSFGTDTEAFF.

This clone showed up just once. This chain uses TRBV11-3 with TRBJ2-1, with 7 bases lining up with TRBD2. The CDR3 runs to 15 residues. The V gene's germline CDR1 is SGHNT and CDR2 YENEEA. V was pared by 5 bases and J by 6 bases, with 10 bases of the junction left unmatched. The CDR3 DNA is TGTGCCAGCAGCCTAGGGAGGGCCCAGGTCAATGAGCAGTTCTTC. Translation gives CASSLGRAQVNEQFF.

This clone showed up just a few times. The CDR3 bases are TGTGCCAGCAGTAACCTGGGGGGGTACGAGCAGTACTTC. Protein sequence: CASSNLGGYEQYF. This rearrangement joins TRBV6-1 to TRBJ2-7; the match to TRBD2 covers 7 bases. From germline, CDR1 is MNHNS and CDR2 SASEGT. J was trimmed by 4 bases and V by 5 bases; bases with no gene match: 5. The CDR3 extends over 13 amino acids.

This clone was seen a handful of times. This same CDR3 is encoded by further DNA sequences in the sample. The CDR3 nucleotides are TGTGCCAGCAGCTTGGGGGCGGGGTACAATGAGCAGTTCTTC. This gives the protein CASSLGAGYNEQFF. The rearrangement joins TRBV5-4 to TRBJ2-1; the D gene is possibly TRBD2 (6 bases). Trimming removed 0 bases from V and 4 bases from J, with 8 bases in between. This CDR3 contains 14 residues. Germline V gene lookup returns CDR1 SGHNT and CDR2 YYREEE (reference sequence).

This clone was counted between two and nine times. This rearrangement joins TRBV5-1 to TRBJ2-7; the D gene is possibly TRBD2 (6 bases). This CDR3 has 15 amino acids. Trimming pared 0 bases from V and 2 bases from J, leaving 12 bases between. CDR1 SGHRS and CDR2 YFSETQ come from the germline V gene. DNA of the CDR3: TGCGCCAGCAGCTTGGGTGCGGGAACTGCCTACGAGCAGTACTTC. This translates into CASSLGAGTAYEQYF.

This chain uses TRBV4-1 with TRBJ2-3; D is unresolved. V lost 0 bases to trimming and J lost 1 base, with 8 bases between them. The CDR3 runs 15 residues. Germline CDR1 MGHRA, CDR2 YSYEKL. The CDR3 bases are TGCGCCAGCAGCCAAGAGCATCAGGGCACAGATACGCAGTATTTT. Its translation is CASSQEHQGTDTQYF.

The chain combines TRBV9 with TRBJ2-7, with D perhaps matching TRBD2 (7 bases). From germline, CDR1 is SGDLS and CDR2 YYNGEE. The CDR3 runs 15 residues. V dropped 3 bases and J dropped 2 bases, with 15 bases sitting between them. The chain's CDR3 is CASSAGGGAPYEQYF. The CDR3 DNA follows: TGTGCCAGCAGCGCCGGTGGGGGGGCTCCCTACGAGCAGTACTTC.

This chain links TRBV28 with TRBJ2-1; a weak D match, TRBD2 (7 bases). The V gene lost 3 bases and the J gene lost 8 bases, with 14 bases spanning the gap. This CDR3 comprises 14 residues. Germline values: CDR1 MDHEN, CDR2 SYDVKM. In DNA form, the CDR3 reads TGTGCCAGCAGTTTTCCGGGGGGCGTCGATGAGCAGTTCTTC. It yields the protein CASSFPGGVDEQFF.

The chain recombines TRBV6-6 with TRBJ2-1; 7 nucleotides match TRBD1. This CDR3 has 13 residues. V shed 4 bases, J shed 4 bases, and the junction held 1 base outside the gene matches. Germline-derived CDR1 and CDR2 are MNHNY and SVGAGI (reference sequence). The CDR3 loop is CASSFRGYNEQFF. The CDR3 coding sequence is TGTGCCAGCAGTTTCAGGGGGTACAATGAGCAGTTCTTC.

This chain uses TRBV10-3 with TRBJ2-5, with 9 bases lining up with TRBD1. The tail of the sequence fits TRBJ2-7 better, so the J call may be wrong. The CDR3 has 16 residues. Germline values: CDR1 ENHRY, CDR2 SYGVKD. The CDR3 DNA reads as TGTGCCATCAGTGCAAATACGGGACAGGGCCCCTACGAGCAGTACTTC. This sequence encodes CAISANTGQGPYEQYF.

CDR3 bases: TGTGCCAGCAGCTTGAGGCAGGCTTCCTCTGGGGCCAACGTCCTGACTTTC. Encoded protein: CASSLRQASSGANVLTF. The V and J genes are TRBV5-6 and TRBJ2-6; D uncertain. Looked up from germline, CDR1 is SGHDT and CDR2 is YYEEEE. V shed 1 base and J shed 0 bases, with 11 bases lying between them. The length of the CDR3 is 17 residues.

The chain is built from TRBV14 and TRBJ2-7; no reliable D call. The CDR3 is 17 amino acids. The germline V and J ends were trimmed by 0 bases and 1 base, with 16 bases remaining between them. CDR1 is SGHDN and CDR2 is FVKESK in the germline V gene. This chain's CDR3 is CASSQDAASVRSYEQYF. DNA of the CDR3: TGTGCCAGCAGCCAAGATGCGGCGAGTGTGCGATCCTACGAGCAGTACTTC.

A note on this clone: This same CDR3 is encoded by further DNA sequences in the sample. The J gene is TRBJ2-7, the V gene TRBV5-1; the match to TRBD1 covers 7 bases. This CDR3 region has 13 residues. Looked up from germline, CDR1 is SGHRS and CDR2 is YFSETQ. Trimming at V came to 2 bases and at J to 4 bases, leaving 3 bases not matched to a gene. CDR3 bases: TGCGCCAGCAGCTTAGACAGGGCGTACGAGCAGTACTTC. It codes for CASSLDRAYEQYF.

The chain carries TRBV6-4 and TRBJ1-4; D call uncertain. This CDR3 is 12 amino acids long. CDR1 is MRHNA and CDR2 is SNTAGT in the germline V gene. The CDR3 region is CAMGRADEKLFF. The CDR3 region has the DNA TGTGCTATGGGGAGGGCGGATGAAAAACTGTTTTTT.

V and J are TRBV5-1 and TRBJ2-7; D gene unclear. Trimming shortened V by 4 bases and J by 9 bases, and 17 bases separated the two germline ends. The CDR3 totals 13 residues. The germline CDR1 and CDR2 sequences are SGHRS and YFSETQ. CDR3 bases: TGCGCCAGCAGCGCTACCGGTGCTACGATGCAGTACTTC. As protein: CASSATGATMQYF.

This clone has just one count. V usage is TRBV2 and J usage is TRBJ1-3; no clear D. V was trimmed by 6 bases and J by 0 bases, leaving 12 bases between them. The CDR3 spans 15 residues. The germline gives CDR1 SNHLY, CDR2 FYNNEI. The CDR3 is CASSTDGLSGNTIYF. The CDR3 DNA is TGTGCCAGCAGCACCGACGGACTCTCTGGAAACACCATATATTTT.

The chain couples TRBV28 to TRBJ2-3, with TRBD2 identical over 7 bases. J was trimmed by 1 base and V by 6 bases; bases with no gene match: 10. Per germline, CDR1 MDHEN and CDR2 SYDVKM. The CDR3 extends over 16 amino acids. For the CDR3, the DNA is TGTGCCAGCAGCATTTCCTGGCGGGAGCGCACAGATACGCAGTATTTT. Translation gives CASSISWRERTDTQYF.

Of note for this clone: The DNA is left out, because the CDR3 cannot be placed on it with certainty; the CDR3 is given as TCRdb lists it. The chain is built from TRBV11-2 and TRBJ2-7; the DNA was not compared with TRBD2, the D call given in the table. CDR1 and CDR2 from the germline V gene are SGHAT and FQNNGV. The CDR3 sequence runs 13 residues, both termini included. Here the CDR3 reads CASSLDVAGGTYF.

The table lists this clone with a few counts. The CDR3 bases are TGTGCCAGCAGTCCACCCGGGGAAACTAGCAATCAGCCCCAGCATTTT. Amino acid sequence: CASSPPGETSNQPQHF. V usage is TRBV6-6 and J usage is TRBJ1-5; D not certain. CDR1 and CDR2 (germline): MNHNY, SVGAGI (reference sequence). Deletions cut 5 bases from V and 0 bases from J, with 14 bases between. The CDR3 loop spans 16 amino acids.

The chain combines TRBV30 with TRBJ1-6, with D maybe TRBD1 (6 bases). Germline V gene data show CDR1 as GTSNPN and CDR2 as SVGIG (reference sequence). V was trimmed by 4 bases and J by 8 bases, leaving 15 bases between them. The CDR3 loop spans 14 amino acids. The CDR3 DNA sequence: TGTGCCTGGATCGAGGGGGGGGGAGATTCACCCCTCCACTTT. It is translated as CAWIEGGGDSPLHF.

This clone was counted a single time. The V and J genes are TRBV21-1 and TRBJ2-7; the table's D call, TRBD2, has no DNA check behind it. TRBV21-1 is tagged as a pseudogene. The CDR3 sequence is 13 residues long. Here the CDR3 reads CASSSRTTYEQYF. The CDR3 DNA reads TGTGCCAGCAGCAGCCGGACTACCTACGAGCAGTACTTC.

J is TRBJ2-2 and V is TRBV5-1; TRBD1 aligns across 9 bases. This CDR3 contains 15 residues. The V gene's germline CDR1 is SGHRS and CDR2 YFSETQ. Trimming took 0 bases from V and 5 from J; bases not matched to a gene: 2. CDR3 protein: CASSLGTGVTGELFF. DNA of the CDR3: TGCGCCAGCAGCTTGGGGACAGGGGTTACCGGGGAGCTGTTTTTT.

The J gene is TRBJ2-3, the V gene TRBV9; D possibly corresponds to TRBD2 (7 bases). Trimming took 4 bases from V and 5 from J, leaving 17 bases between them. CDR1 is SGDLS and CDR2 is YYNGEE in the germline V gene. The CDR3 consists of 15 residues. The CDR3 nucleotides read TGTGCCAGCAGCCCGGAAGGGGGGGCGGTAGATACGCAGTATTTT. Residues: CASSPEGGAVDTQYF. The full variable domain, its missing parts supplied by reference TRBV9 and TRBJ2-3, is DSGVTQTPKHLITATGQRVTLRCSPRSGDLSVYWYQQSLDQGLQFLIQYYNGEERAKGNILERFSAQQFPDLHSELNLSSLELGDSALYFCASSPEGGAVDTQYFGPGTRLTVL.